A selection of T cell receptor beta chains follows, all from one sample in a study of glioma-infiltrating T cells after dendritic cell vaccination. The assay was immunoSEQ multiplex PCR, and TCRdb's table has in-frame clones only and misses some. The sample carries 80,000 to 95,000 clones, approximately 81% recorded once. The source was blood, collected before dendritic cell vaccination. The source of these receptors is a human donor with glioblastoma. Each CDR3 is given with its conserved first and last residue. The D gene is left open where the match is weak. Part of the rows lack a size; the others show once, few, many or a class for expanded clones.

j_gene: TRBJ2-1
v_gene: TRBV7-9
d_gene: TRBD2
abundance: once
CDR3aa: CASSLGGSYNEQFF
CDR3nt: TGTGCCAGCAGCTTGGGAGGGTCCTACAATGAGCAGTTCTTC

j_gene: TRBJ2-7
v_gene: TRBV27
d_gene: .
abundance: .
CDR3aa: CASTHTGSYEQYF
CDR3nt: TGTGCCAGTACACACACAGGGAGCTACGAGCAGTACTTC

j_gene: TRBJ2-3
v_gene: TRBV5-8
d_gene: .
abundance: .
CDR3aa: CASTLGGGTDTQYF
CDR3nt: TGTGCCAGCACCCTTGGAGGGGGCACAGATACGCAGTATTTT

j_gene: TRBJ1-3
v_gene: TRBV6-1
d_gene: .
abundance: few
CDR3aa: CASSEWGLAEGNTIYF
CDR3nt: TGTGCCAGCAGTGAATGGGGCCTAGCGGAAGGAAACACCATATATTTT

j_gene: TRBJ1-4
v_gene: TRBV6-5
d_gene: TRBD1
abundance: .
CDR3aa: CASSRDRVNEKLFF
CDR3nt: TGTGCCAGCAGCCGGGACAGGGTTAATGAAAAACTGTTTTTT

j_gene: TRBJ1-6
v_gene: TRBV4-1
d_gene: .
abundance: once
CDR3aa: CASSQEFRGNNSPLHF
CDR3nt: TGCGCCAGCAGCCAAGAATTTAGAGGGAATAATTCACCCCTCCACTTT

j_gene: TRBJ2-4
v_gene: TRBV5-6
d_gene: TRBD1
abundance: .
CDR3aa: CASSLPGQGNIQYF
CDR3nt: TGTGCCAGCAGCTTACCGGGACAGGGAAACATTCAGTACTTC

j_gene: TRBJ2-7
v_gene: TRBV30
d_gene: .
abundance: once
CDR3aa: CAWSLVRAYEQYF
CDR3nt: TGTGCCTGGAGTCTGGTGAGGGCCTACGAGCAGTACTTC

j_gene: TRBJ1-2
v_gene: TRBV4-3
d_gene: .
abundance: .
CDR3aa: CASSQEWQGYGYTF
CDR3nt: TGCGCCAGCAGCCAAGAATGGCAGGGCTATGGCTACACCTTC

j_gene: TRBJ1-1
v_gene: TRBV19
d_gene: .
abundance: .
CDR3aa: CASSLQGFMGTEAFF
CDR3nt: TGTGCCAGTAGTCTTCAGGGGTTTATGGGCACTGAAGCTTTCTTT

j_gene: TRBJ1-3
v_gene: TRBV14
d_gene: TRBD1
abundance: .
CDR3aa: CASSQDSDRHSGNTIYF
CDR3nt: TGTGCCAGCAGCCAAGATTCGGACAGGCACTCTGGAAACACCATATATTTT

j_gene: TRBJ1-5
v_gene: TRBV12-5
d_gene: .
abundance: .
CDR3aa: CASGPGAVGNQPQHF
CDR3nt: TGTGCTAGTGGGCCTGGGGCTGTGGGCAATCAGCCCCAGCATTTT

j_gene: TRBJ1-3
v_gene: TRBV27
d_gene: .
abundance: .
CDR3aa: CASSLQGLGNTIYF
CDR3nt: TGTGCCAGCAGTTTGCAGGGGTTAGGAAACACCATATATTTT

j_gene: TRBJ1-2
v_gene: TRBV6-1
d_gene: .
abundance: .
CDR3aa: CASSTDSNYGYTF
CDR3nt: TGTGCCAGCAGTACGGACAGTAACTATGGCTACACCTTC

j_gene: TRBJ2-5
v_gene: TRBV11-2
d_gene: .
abundance: .
CDR3aa: CASSLVAETQYF
CDR3nt: TGTGCCAGCAGCTTAGTAGCGGAGACCCAGTACTTC

j_gene: TRBJ2-1
v_gene: TRBV5-1
d_gene: .
abundance: .
CDR3aa: CASSIMVSSYNEQFF
CDR3nt: TGCGCCAGCAGCATCATGGTGAGCTCCTACAATGAGCAGTTCTTC

j_gene: TRBJ1-6
v_gene: TRBV5-6
d_gene: TRBD1
abundance: .
CDR3aa: CASSLGDRETSPLHF
CDR3nt: TGTGCCAGCAGCTTGGGAGACAGGGAGACTTCACCCCTCCACTTT

j_gene: TRBJ1-1
v_gene: TRBV4-2
d_gene: .
abundance: .
CDR3aa: CASSQDWSGIGNTEAFF
CDR3nt: TGTGCCAGCAGCCAAGATTGGTCGGGGATAGGGAACACTGAAGCTTTCTTT

j_gene: TRBJ2-7
v_gene: TRBV6-6
d_gene: TRBD2
abundance: once
CDR3aa: CASEGTSGGVRHEQYF
CDR3nt: TGTGCCAGCGAAGGGACTAGCGGGGGGGTACGCCACGAGCAGTACTTC

j_gene: TRBJ1-5
v_gene: TRBV7-2
d_gene: .
abundance: .
CDR3aa: CASSTGGGGGNQPQHF
CDR3nt: TGTGCCAGCAGCACCGGAGGCGGGGGGGGGAATCAGCCCCAGCATTTT

j_gene: TRBJ1-2
v_gene: TRBV30
d_gene: .
abundance: .
CDR3aa: CAFVGYTF
CDR3nt: TGTGCCTTTGTAGGCTACACCTTC

j_gene: TRBJ1-1
v_gene: TRBV5-1
d_gene: TRBD1
abundance: .
CDR3aa: CASRLQSGGSNTGEAFF
CDR3nt: TGCGCCAGCAGGTTACAATCAGGGGGAAGCAACACTGGTGAAGCTTTCTTT

j_gene: TRBJ1-1
v_gene: TRBV18
d_gene: TRBD1
abundance: .
CDR3aa: CASSPRTGNTEAFF
CDR3nt: TGTGCCAGCTCACCCCGGACAGGGAACACTGAAGCTTTCTTT

j_gene: TRBJ2-7
v_gene: TRBV29-1
d_gene: .
abundance: once
CDR3aa: CSVEGGFASYEQYF
CDR3nt: TGCAGCGTTGAAGGCGGATTTGCTTCCTACGAGCAGTACTTC

j_gene: TRBJ2-7
v_gene: TRBV19
d_gene: .
abundance: few
CDR3aa: CASSKNRTPYEQYF
CDR3nt: TGTGCCAGTAGTAAGAACAGGACGCCCTACGAGCAGTACTTC

j_gene: TRBJ2-3
v_gene: TRBV6-6
d_gene: .
abundance: .
CDR3aa: CASSGAGTDTQYF
CDR3nt: TGTGCCAGCAGTGGGGCCGGGACAGATACGCAGTATTTT

j_gene: TRBJ1-2
v_gene: TRBV6-5
d_gene: .
abundance: few
CDR3aa: CASSYLTGLNYGYTF
CDR3nt: TGTGCCAGCAGTTACCTTACAGGGCTGAACTATGGCTACACCTTC

j_gene: TRBJ2-1
v_gene: TRBV18
d_gene: TRBD1
abundance: .
CDR3aa: CASSLGQGSYNEQFF
CDR3nt: TGTGCCAGCTCATTGGGACAGGGGAGTTACAATGAGCAGTTCTTC

j_gene: TRBJ2-7
v_gene: TRBV7-6
d_gene: .
abundance: .
CDR3aa: CASSADRSPYEQYF
CDR3nt: TGTGCCAGCAGCGCCGACAGGAGCCCCTACGAGCAGTACTTC

j_gene: TRBJ2-1
v_gene: TRBV6-1
d_gene: TRBD2
abundance: .
CDR3aa: CASSGSGERSQFF
CDR3nt: TGTGCCAGCAGTGGAAGCGGGGAGAGGTCACAGTTCTTC

j_gene: TRBJ1-2
v_gene: TRBV5-4
d_gene: .
abundance: .
CDR3aa: CASSLRQNINYGYTF
CDR3nt: TGTGCCAGCAGCCTGAGACAGAATATTAACTATGGCTACACCTTC

j_gene: TRBJ2-2
v_gene: TRBV9
d_gene: TRBD1
abundance: .
CDR3aa: CASSVLGTGYTGELFF
CDR3nt: TGTGCCAGCAGCGTCCTAGGGACAGGGTACACCGGGGAGCTGTTTTTT

j_gene: TRBJ1-1
v_gene: TRBV10-1
d_gene: .
abundance: .
CDR3aa: CASSEVRPGRIGEAFF
CDR3nt: TGCGCCAGCAGTGAGGTGAGGCCAGGGAGGATCGGTGAAGCTTTCTTT

j_gene: TRBJ2-7
v_gene: TRBV6-5
d_gene: .
abundance: .
CDR3aa: CASSYRGRQGIYEQYF
CDR3nt: TGTGCCAGCAGTTACCGGGGGAGACAGGGTATCTACGAGCAGTACTTC

j_gene: TRBJ1-5
v_gene: TRBV19
d_gene: .
abundance: .
CDR3aa: CASSPDIQGRNQPQHF
CDR3nt: TGTGCCAGTAGCCCTGATATACAGGGTAGAAATCAGCCCCAGCATTTT

j_gene: TRBJ2-5
v_gene: TRBV28
d_gene: .
abundance: once
CDR3aa: CASSPPRSGGYQETQYF
CDR3nt: TGTGCCAGCAGTCCACCGAGGAGCGGAGGCTACCAAGAGACCCAGTACTTC

j_gene: TRBJ2-7
v_gene: TRBV27
d_gene: TRBD2
abundance: .
CDR3aa: CASSNRLALRGEQYF
CDR3nt: TGTGCCAGCAGTAACCGACTAGCCCTACGAGGCGAGCAGTACTTC

j_gene: TRBJ2-7
v_gene: TRBV4-3
d_gene: TRBD2
abundance: .
CDR3aa: CASSQDSSGSLPTSYEQYF
CDR3nt: TGCGCCAGCAGCCAAGATTCTAGCGGGAGCCTTCCCACTTCGTACGAGCAGTACTTC

j_gene: TRBJ2-3
v_gene: TRBV5-1
d_gene: .
abundance: .
CDR3aa: CASSLERAQQYF
CDR3nt: TGCGCCAGCAGCTTGGAGAGGGCCCAGCAGTATTTT

j_gene: TRBJ2-7
v_gene: TRBV18
d_gene: .
abundance: .
CDR3aa: CASSHTASYEQYF
CDR3nt: TGTGCCAGCTCCCACACAGCCTCCTACGAGCAGTACTTC

j_gene: TRBJ1-1
v_gene: TRBV7-9
d_gene: .
abundance: .
CDR3aa: CASSEHRGGNTEAFF
CDR3nt: TGTGCCAGCAGCGAACACAGAGGGGGGAACACTGAAGCTTTCTTT

j_gene: TRBJ1-5
v_gene: TRBV6-5
d_gene: .
abundance: once
CDR3aa: CASSNGFNQPQHF
CDR3nt: TGTGCCAGCAGTAACGGGTTCAATCAGCCCCAGCATTTT

j_gene: TRBJ2-7
v_gene: TRBV6-5
d_gene: TRBD2
abundance: .
CDR3aa: CASSSGTTEQYF
CDR3nt: TGTGCCAGCAGTTCCGGGACTACTGAGCAGTACTTC

j_gene: TRBJ1-2
v_gene: TRBV19
d_gene: .
abundance: .
CDR3aa: CASSIATRSGYTF
CDR3nt: TGTGCCAGTAGTATAGCTACCCGGAGTGGCTACACCTTC

j_gene: TRBJ2-5
v_gene: TRBV11-1
d_gene: TRBD1
abundance: .
CDR3aa: CASSLAGQGETQYF
CDR3nt: TGTGCCAGCAGCTTAGCGGGACAGGGAGAGACCCAGTACTTC

j_gene: TRBJ2-5
v_gene: TRBV7-2
d_gene: TRBD2
abundance: .
CDR3aa: CASSLEGGRETQYF
CDR3nt: TGTGCCAGCAGCTTAGAGGGAGGGCGGGAGACCCAGTACTTC

j_gene: TRBJ2-7
v_gene: TRBV10-3
d_gene: .
abundance: .
CDR3aa: CATRGEGTHEQYF
CDR3nt: TGTGCCACCAGGGGGGAGGGTACCCACGAGCAGTACTTC

j_gene: TRBJ2-1
v_gene: TRBV5-4
d_gene: .
abundance: once
CDR3aa: CASSRSANDYNEQFF
CDR3nt: TGTGCCAGCAGCCGTAGCGCGAATGACTACAATGAGCAGTTCTTC

j_gene: TRBJ2-7
v_gene: TRBV11-3
d_gene: TRBD1
abundance: few
CDR3aa: CASSSPYDRGRYEQYF
CDR3nt: TGTGCCAGCAGCTCCCCATATGACAGGGGGCGTTACGAGCAGTACTTC

j_gene: TRBJ1-2
v_gene: TRBV19
d_gene: TRBD1
abundance: once
CDR3aa: CASSTLWTGDGYTF
CDR3nt: TGTGCCAGTAGTACTCTGTGGACAGGGGACGGCTACACCTTC

j_gene: TRBJ2-3
v_gene: TRBV5-1
d_gene: .
abundance: .
CDR3aa: CASSPGSTNTDTQYF
CDR3nt: TGCGCCAGCAGCCCAGGGTCGACCAACACAGATACGCAGTATTTT

j_gene: TRBJ2-5
v_gene: TRBV5-1
d_gene: TRBD2
abundance: .
CDR3aa: CASHSKTSGAPVPETQYF
CDR3nt: TGCGCCAGCCACTCCAAGACTAGCGGGGCCCCCGTACCGGAGACCCAGTACTTC

j_gene: TRBJ2-1
v_gene: TRBV7-6
d_gene: TRBD2
abundance: .
CDR3aa: CASSLTSGGDNEQFF
CDR3nt: TGTGCCAGCAGCCTGACTAGCGGGGGGGATAATGAGCAGTTCTTC